Presented here are 24 T cell receptor beta chains from one specimen sequenced in a study of T cells after somatic rescue of genetic block. The table came from immunoSEQ multiplex PCR; TCRdb's copy has only in-frame clones and leaves some out. This sample has tens of thousands of clones; roughly 96% occur once, and the top ten carry roughly 0.077%. Sequenced sample: peripheral blood mononuclear cells (PBMCs). The receptors come from a child in the first two years of life.

The rearrangement links TRBV7-2 to TRBJ2-4; D gene unclear. CDR1 is SGHTA, CDR2 FQGNSA, per germline. CDR3 length: 15 residues. V was shortened by 0 bases and J by 0 bases, with 6 bases between the two germline ends. CDR3 amino acids: CASSLALTAKNIQYF. The CDR3 DNA is TGTGCCAGCAGCTTAGCGCTAACAGCCAAAAACATTCAGTACTTC.

V and J are TRBV7-2 and TRBJ1-2; weak D call: TRBD1 (6 bases). Germline V CDR1 and CDR2: SGHTA, FQGNSA. The germline V and J ends were trimmed by 2 bases and 0 bases, with 7 bases remaining between them. The CDR3 is 14 amino acids. Written as DNA, the CDR3 is TGTGCCAGCAGCTTAAACAGGGCTAACTATGGCTACACCTTC. This encodes CASSLNRANYGYTF.

The rearrangement joins TRBV19 to TRBJ1-1; unclear D gene. Per germline, CDR1 LNHDA and CDR2 SQIVND (reference sequence). CDR3 length: 14 residues. The V end lost 1 base, the J end lost 2 bases, and 8 bases lay between the germline ends. The CDR3 DNA reads as TGTGCCAGTAGTATAGGGGGAGGCAACACTGAAGCTTTCTTT. It codes for CASSIGGGNTEAFF.

This clone has only one observation. The V gene is TRBV6-6, the J gene TRBJ2-1; 14 positions match TRBD2. The CDR3 sequence is 15 residues long. Germline CDR1 and CDR2: MNHNY and SVGAGI (reference sequence). Trimming at V came to 5 bases and at J to 4 bases, leaving 1 base not matched to a gene. CDR3 residues: CASSRTSGRYNEQFF. CDR3 DNA sequence: TGTGCCAGCAGTCGGACTAGCGGGAGGTACAATGAGCAGTTCTTC.

The chain joins TRBV30 to TRBJ1-1; D gene ambiguous. V lost 0 bases to trimming and J lost 0 bases, with 5 bases between them. Germline V gene data show CDR1 as GTSNPN and CDR2 as SVGIG (reference sequence). This CDR3 spans 13 amino acids. As DNA, the CDR3 is TGTGCCTGGAGTGTAGCCATGAACACTGAAGCTTTCTTT. This translates into CAWSVAMNTEAFF.

The rearrangement uses TRBV19 and TRBJ2-7; 7 bases are a match to TRBD2. This CDR3 comprises 16 residues. The V gene's germline CDR1 is LNHDA and CDR2 SQIVND (reference sequence). The V gene end was trimmed by 6 bases and the J gene end by 0 bases; junction bases not matched to a gene: 11. The CDR3, as DNA: TGTGCCAGTAGCTTAACGCTAGCGGACCTCTCCTACGAGCAGTACTTC. Its protein is CASSLTLADLSYEQYF.

The chain carries TRBV27 and TRBJ2-7; D may correspond to TRBD1 or TRBD2 (5 bases each). The CDR3 totals 16 residues. Trimming removed 5 bases at V and 3 bases at J, with 20 bases between. Germline CDR1 reads MNHEY; CDR2 reads SMNVEV (reference sequence). CDR3 DNA: TGTGCCAGCAGTCCCAAGGGGTGGCGGGCGTTCTACGAGCAGTACTTC. This gives the protein CASSPKGWRAFYEQYF.

The chain links TRBV29-1 to TRBJ2-1, with D perhaps given as TRBD1 or TRBD2 (6 bases each). Germline V gene lookup returns CDR1 SQVTM and CDR2 ANQGSEA. This CDR3 spans 14 amino acids. The V and J ends lost 6 bases and 0 bases respectively, with 12 bases between them. The CDR3 sequence is CSVGGGVSYNEQFF. In DNA form, the CDR3 reads TGCAGCGTAGGAGGGGGAGTCTCCTACAATGAGCAGTTCTTC.

The chain links TRBV30 to TRBJ2-7, with 8 bases matching TRBD1. This CDR3 region has 14 residues. Losses at the gene ends were 3 bases for V and 1 base for J; bases not matched to a gene: 5. The germline V gene has CDR1 GTSNPN and CDR2 SVGIG (reference sequence). The CDR3 here is CAWRGTGPSYEQYF. DNA of the CDR3: TGTGCCTGGAGGGGGACAGGCCCATCCTACGAGCAGTACTTC.

The chain couples TRBV6-5 to TRBJ1-2; D is unclear. Trimming cost V 2 bases and J 4 bases, with 8 bases left between them. Germline V gene sequence: CDR1 MNHEY, CDR2 SVGAGI. CDR3 size: 13 residues. For the CDR3, the DNA is TGTGCCAGCAGTTACCCCCGGCGCTATGGCTACACCTTC. As protein: CASSYPRRYGYTF.

CDR3: CASRRTVSNQPQHF. The CDR3 nucleotides read TGTGCCAGCAGGCGGACGGTTAGCAATCAGCCCCAGCATTTT. The J gene is TRBJ1-5, the V gene TRBV5-8; unclear D gene. V was clipped by 5 bases and J by 0 bases, with 9 bases between them. This CDR3 spans 14 amino acids. Per germline, CDR1 SGHTS and CDR2 YDEGEE.

The V gene is TRBV15, the J gene TRBJ1-5, with 9 bases identical to TRBD1. CDR1 is LNHNV, CDR2 YYDKDF, per germline (reference sequence). J gave up 2 bases and V 1 base, and 0 bases lay outside the gene matches. CDR3 length equals 15 residues. This CDR3 reads CATSRGTGGNQPQHF. In nucleotides, the CDR3 is TGTGCCACCAGCAGAGGGACAGGGGGCAATCAGCCCCAGCATTTT.

The rearrangement uses TRBV6-4 and TRBJ2-7; 10 bases match TRBD2. Germline CDR1 MRHNA, CDR2 SNTAGT. This CDR3 spans 15 amino acids. The J segment lost 3 bases and the V segment lost 3 bases, leaving 5 bases of the junction unmatched. CDR3 sequence: CASSEKTSGNYEQYF. Written as DNA, the CDR3 is TGTGCCAGCAGTGAAAAAACTAGCGGGAACTACGAGCAGTACTTC.

The J gene is TRBJ1-3, the V gene TRBV19; D is possibly TRBD1 (6 bases). Germline V gene data show CDR1 as LNHDA and CDR2 as SQIVND (reference sequence). The V end was cut by 6 bases, the J end by 3 bases, with 15 bases between. The CDR3 has 15 residues. The CDR3: CASSKEGGNGNTIYF. DNA of the CDR3: TGTGCCAGTAGCAAGGAAGGGGGAAATGGAAACACCATATATTTT.

The chain employs TRBV4-2 and TRBJ2-4; 13 bases are a match to TRBD2. The CDR3 is made up of 18 amino acids. The V and J ends lost 0 bases and 2 bases, in that order; junction bases with no gene match: 4. The germline V gene encodes CDR1 LGHNA and CDR2 YNFKEQ. The CDR3 sequence: CASSQELAGGPTKNIQYF. CDR3 coding DNA: TGTGCCAGCAGCCAAGAACTAGCGGGAGGGCCAACCAAAAACATTCAGTACTTC.

To note about this clone: At one end, the junction sequence differs from germline, possibly due to a read error. The V gene is TRBV5-1, the J gene TRBJ2-7; 11 positions agree with TRBD1. The germline CDR1 and CDR2 sequences are SGHRS and YFSETQ. The CDR3 is 13 residues long. DNA of the CDR3: TGCGCCAGCAGCTGGACAGGGGGCGACGAGCAGCACTTC. This codes for CASSWTGGDEQHF.

V is TRBV6-5 and J is TRBJ2-2, with 7 bases matching TRBD1. Germline CDR1 reads MNHEY; CDR2 reads SVGAGI. The CDR3 covers 16 residues. V was pared by 0 bases and J by 5 bases, with 6 bases of the junction left unmatched. The CDR3 coding sequence is TGTGCCAGCAGTTACTCGATGACCAGGGGGACCGGGGAGCTGTTTTTT. Protein sequence: CASSYSMTRGTGELFF.

V is TRBV6-5 and J is TRBJ1-2; D is perhaps TRBD1 (6 bases). The length of the CDR3 is 13 residues. Germline V gives CDR1 MNHEY, CDR2 SVGAGI. Trimming left V 4 bases short and J 4 bases short, with 10 bases between. The CDR3 region has the DNA TGTGCCAGCAGTTTCGACAGGCGCTATGGCTACACCTTC. It is translated as CASSFDRRYGYTF.

The chain carries TRBV6-5 and TRBJ2-7; 7 nucleotides match TRBD2. The CDR3 loop spans 14 amino acids. With V trimmed by 7 bases and J by 0 bases, 6 bases remained unmatched. Germline V lookup: CDR1 MNHEY, CDR2 SVGAGI. The CDR3, as DNA: TGTGCCAGCACCCGGGGACTATTCTCCTACGAGCAGTACTTC. Residues: CASTRGLFSYEQYF.

The CDR3 bases are TGCGCCAGCAGCCAAGAAACCGTCGAGGCGGGGGGAATTAATGAGCAGTTCTTC. Its protein product is CASSQETVEAGGINEQFF. J is TRBJ2-1 and V is TRBV4-1; TRBD2 aligns across 8 bases. The CDR3 contains 18 residues. CDR1 MGHRA and CDR2 YSYEKL come from the germline V gene. Unmatched junction bases numbered 14, after V lost 0 bases and J lost 7 bases.

The chain employs TRBV25-1 and TRBJ2-5; 8 positions match TRBD1. The CDR3 sequence is 16 residues long. With 2 bases clipped from V and 3 bases from J, the junction kept 8 bases outside the gene matches. The germline V gene encodes CDR1 MGHDK and CDR2 SYGVNS. CDR3 in DNA: TGTGCCAGCAGTGAACAGGGGGCAACTGAAGAAGAGACCCAGTACTTC. This sequence encodes CASSEQGATEEETQYF. Combining the CDR3 with reference TRBV25-1 and TRBJ2-5 gives the whole variable domain EADIYQTPRYLVIGTGKKITLECSQTMGHDKMYWYQQDPGMELHLIHYSYGVNSTEKGDLSSESTVSRIRTEHFPLTLESARPSHTSQYLCASSEQGATEEETQYFGPGTRLLVL.

The rearrangement uses TRBV28 and TRBJ1-2; tentatively, D is TRBD1 (5 bases). The CDR3 has 13 amino acids. V was shortened by 3 bases and J by 4 bases, with 9 bases between the two germline ends. Germline values: CDR1 MDHEN, CDR2 SYDVKM. The DNA of the CDR3 is TGTGCCAGCAGTTTGACAGAGTTCTATGGCTACACCTTC. It translates to CASSLTEFYGYTF.

The chain recombines TRBV28 with TRBJ1-3; D perhaps matches TRBD1 (6 bases). The germline V gene has CDR1 MDHEN and CDR2 SYDVKM. The CDR3 is 14 amino acids. V dropped 3 bases and J dropped 3 bases, with 9 bases sitting between them. CDR3 region: CASSFRTVGNTIYF. The CDR3 DNA is TGTGCCAGCAGTTTCAGGACAGTTGGAAACACCATATATTTT.

This chain joins TRBV19 and TRBJ1-3; 7 positions agree with TRBD1. This CDR3 spans 15 amino acids. Looked up from germline, CDR1 is LNHDA and CDR2 is SQIVND (reference sequence). J lost 0 bases, V lost 4 bases, and 3 bases had no gene match. DNA of the CDR3: TGTGCCAGTAGTACGTGGACAGGCTCTGGAAACACCATATATTTT. Its translation is CASSTWTGSGNTIYF.